This T cell receptor beta chain comes out of a study of blood T cell repertoires in COVID-19. Study at large: COVID-19 samples collected from the United States, Italy and Spain covered acute and convalescent phases. The analysed material was cDNA or gDNA that came from T cells, B-cell-depleted T cells, or PBMCs.

With 6 bases clipped from V and 6 bases from J, the junction kept 8 bases outside the gene matches. CDR1 is KGHSH, CDR2 LQKENI, per germline. There are 15 residues in the CDR3. How the authors handled the data: It was from reference gene primer amplification that nucleated cell counts were estimated. TCRdb's table, derived via immunoSEQ multiplex PCR, lists solely in-frame clones and lacks some. For V, J and clone size, that table is used; D and trimming come from the DNA. The sample lists around 200,000 clones; 85% to 90% were seen once. The source of this sequence is an elderly man with acute or convalescent COVID-19. J is TRBJ2-2 and V is TRBV18, with 9 positions matching TRBD1. Sample: peripheral blood. The CDR3 loop reads CASSLGQGIAGELFF. CDR3 bases: TGTGCCAGCTCGCTGGGACAGGGAATCGCCGGGGAGCTGTTTTTT.